The rows below give T cell receptor beta chains drawn from one sample of a study of blood T cell repertoires in COVID-19. Assay: immunoSEQ multiplex PCR; the TCRdb copy retains only in-frame clones and omits some. The sample lists hundreds of thousands of clones, roughly 90% occurring once. Source material: PBMCs or T cells enriched from blood (not recorded which). These receptors all stem from a woman aged 25 to 39 who had recovered from COVID-19. The CDR3 runs from the conserved cysteine through the conserved F or W. Each record gives: V gene, clone size, D gene, J gene, CDR3 DNA, CDR3 protein. A D gene is named only where the DNA matches it firmly. The size field is filled for only some rows; it gives once, few, many or a size class.

>TRBV9|-|TRBD1|TRBJ1-2
TGTGCCAGCAGCACACAGGGGAGCTATGGCTACACCTTC
CASSTQGSYGYTF
>TRBV28|-|TRBD2|TRBJ2-1
TGTGCCAGCAGTCCCCCAGGGACTAGGAGGAATGAGCAGTTCTTC
CASSPPGTRRNEQFF
>TRBV6-5|-|-|TRBJ1-1
TGTGCCAGCAGTCAGAAGAACACTGAAGCTTTCTTT
CASSQKNTEAFF
>TRBV7-2|-|TRBD2|TRBJ2-4
TGTGCCAGCAGCTTTTCTCGGGGGGAAGCCAAAAACATTCAGTACTTC
CASSFSRGEAKNIQYF
>TRBV28|-|-|TRBJ2-7
TGTGCCAGCAGACCTAGCTCCTACGAGCAGTACTTC
CASRPSSYEQYF
>TRBV7-9|-|-|TRBJ2-3
TGTGCCAGCAGCTTACTAGGTAGCACAGATACGCAGTATTTT
CASSLLGSTDTQYF
>TRBV15|-|TRBD2|TRBJ2-1
TGTGCCACCAGCAGAGATTTAGCGGGAATGGCCTACAATGAGCAGTTCTTC
CATSRDLAGMAYNEQFF
>TRBV3-1/TRBV3-2|-|-|TRBJ2-3
TGTGCCAGCAGCCAAGATTACGGGACTTCAATAGGGGATACGCAGTATTTT
CASSQDYGTSIGDTQYF
>TRBV5-1|-|TRBD2|TRBJ2-5
TGCGCCAGCAGCTTAGCGGGAGATTTGGAGACCCAGTACTTC
CASSLAGDLETQYF
>TRBV15|-|TRBD1|TRBJ1-4
TGTGCCACCAGCTCGGGACAGGGCTATGCAACTAATGAAAAACTGTTTTTT
CATSSGQGYATNEKLFF
>TRBV10-3|-|-|TRBJ1-1
TGTGCCATCAGTCAGGTTTCGAACACTGAAGCTTTCTTT
CAISQVSNTEAFF
>TRBV2|once|TRBD2|TRBJ2-1
TGTGCCAGCAGTTTAGCGGGGGTCTCCTACAATGAGCAGTTCTTC
CASSLAGVSYNEQFF
>TRBV28|few|TRBD2|TRBJ2-7
TGTGCCAGCAGTTCCTCGAGCGGGAGGGTTTTCGAGCAGTACTTC
CASSSSSGRVFEQYF
>TRBV3-1/TRBV3-2|-|-|TRBJ2-7
TGTGCCAGCAGCCACCTAGGAGGGTCCTACGAGCAGTACTTC
CASSHLGGSYEQYF
>TRBV2|-|TRBD1|TRBJ1-4
TGTGCCAGCAGGACAGGGGAGAGAGAAAAACTGTTTTTT
CASRTGEREKLFF
>TRBV3-1/TRBV3-2|-|TRBD1|TRBJ2-1
TGTGCCAGCAGCCAGAACAGGGGAAATGAGCAGTTCTTC
CASSQNRGNEQFF
>TRBV6-6|once|TRBD2|TRBJ2-1
TGTGCCAGCAGTCCCACCGGGCCTAGCGGATCTTTTAGCTCCTACAATGAGCAGTTCTTC
CASSPTGPSGSFSSYNEQFF
>TRBV24-1|-|-|TRBJ2-3
TGTGCCACCAGGAGCGGGAGCACAGATACGCAGTATTTT
CATRSGSTDTQYF
>TRBV7-2|-|-|TRBJ1-6
TGTGCCACTGCCAGGACTAGCTCCTATAATTCACCCCTCCACTTT
CATARTSSYNSPLHF
>TRBV5-1|-|-|TRBJ2-7
TGCGCCAGCAGCCGGGAGTACGAGCAGTACTTC
CASSREYEQYF
>TRBV4-2|-|TRBD2|TRBJ2-5
TGTGCCAGCAGCCCGACCAAGCCTCGCGAGCGGGAGGGGGGAGAGACCCAGTACTTC
CASSPTKPREREGGETQYF
>TRBV5-1|-|-|TRBJ2-7
TGCGCCAGCAGCTTGGAGCAGCGCTACGAGCAGTACTTC
CASSLEQRYEQYF
>TRBV7-2|-|-|TRBJ2-6
TGTGCCAGCAGCGCGGACAGTAGGGCTGGGGCCAACGTCCTGACTTTC
CASSADSRAGANVLTF
>TRBV4-2|-|TRBD1|TRBJ1-2
TGTGCCAGCAGCCAAGGGGACAGGGGAAGAGGTGGCTACACCTTC
CASSQGDRGRGGYTF
>TRBV5-1|-|TRBD1|TRBJ1-3
TGCGCCAGCAGCGAAGGGGGCCGGTCTGGAAACACCATATATTTT
CASSEGGRSGNTIYF
>TRBV5-1|-|TRBD1|TRBJ1-1
TGCGCCAGCAGCGACCATGGGACAGGGGCGCACTTTAACACTGAAGCTTTCTTT
CASSDHGTGAHFNTEAFF
>TRBV30|-|-|TRBJ2-6
TGTGCCTGGAGTCCCCCCGGAGGAGCTGCTTACGGGGCCAACGTCCTGACTTTC
CAWSPPGGAAYGANVLTF
>TRBV25-1|-|TRBD1|TRBJ1-1
TGTGCCAGCAGTCGGACAGGGAAGAGAGCTTTCTTT
CASSRTGKRAFF
>TRBV6-1|-|TRBD2|TRBJ2-1
TGTGCCAGCAGTGCCAAACTAGCGGGGGGAGACAATGAGCAGTTCTTC
CASSAKLAGGDNEQFF